This T cell receptor beta chain was sequenced in a study of spatial heterogeneity in lung cancer. Whole-study results and caveats: Expanded TCR counts, ubiquitous and regional, correlated respectively with ubiquitous and regional nonsynonymous mutation counts. Counts of expanded alpha and beta TCRs within tumors tracked the tumor nonsynonymous mutation count.

TCR cDNA molecules each had a unique molecular identifier. TCRdb used MiXCR to reprocess the 5' RACE reads, holding one entry per CDR3 protein. Counted here are 9,000 to 10,000 distinct CDR3 sequences, 6.3% occurring once; the ten biggest clones make up 6.5% to 7.5%. Time point reported: sample taken at primary tumor resection. The donors comprised 60 to 80 untreated early-stage non-small cell lung cancer patients. Extraction of whole RNA from tumor, nontumor lung or frozen PBMC preceded unsorted sequencing. This CDR3 contains 16 residues. V lost 5 bases and J lost 8; bases outside the gene matches: 14. Germline CDR1 reads SGHDN; CDR2 reads FVKESK. This clonotype came up a few times. Its specificity is unknown.

This material consisted of lung tumor tissue, taken at surgery. The chain employs TRBV14 and TRBJ2-1; TRBD2 matches 8 bases. This TCR came from a female donor with early-stage non-small cell lung cancer. The CDR3 DNA reads TGTGCCAGCAGCGGTCGGCACAGCGGGAGTATCGATGAGCAGTTCTTC. Translating gives CASSGRHSGSIDEQFF.